At least ten counts were recorded for the clone carrying this T cell receptor beta chain. The sample belongs to a study of low-dose radiotherapy and immunotherapy resistance in tumors. Study summary: Patients took 300 mg oral aspirin daily for four cycles from cycle 1 day 1.

First-strand cDNA used TRAV- and TRBV-specific primers, covering alpha and beta chains. With a V-primer adapter and a constant-region primer, TCRs were amplified for roughly 18 PCR cycles. Amplification (by in vitro transcription) was performed on isolated mRNA. TCRdb reanalysed the reads using MiXCR and keeps one entry per CDR3 protein. This table holds more than 85,000 distinct CDR3 sequences, more than 8% found once. Time point noted: before trial treatment. Qualifying patients carried advanced solid tumors devoid of tumor-infiltrating lymphocytes. The CDR3 runs 15 residues. The junction had 6 bases not matched to a gene; V was cut back by 6 bases and J by 6 bases.

This receptor was obtained from a male donor with prostate cancer. The sample consisted of PBMCs, taken before treatment. The rearrangement links TRBV12-3 or TRBV12-4 to TRBJ2-3; the match to TRBD2 covers 13 bases. The DNA of the CDR3 is TGTGCCAGCAGCTTTACTAGCGGGAGGGGGGATACGCAGTATTTT. Amino acid sequence: CASSFTSGRGDTQYF.